Following are 27 T cell receptor beta chains from one sample sequenced in a study of cytomegalovirus exposure and HLA in healthy donors. Researchers ran the PCR with 60 Vbeta and 13 Jbeta primers. Sequenced by immunoSEQ multiplex PCR; TCRdb stores in-frame clones only, minus some. This sample carries around 140,000 clones, approximately 78% of them seen once, and the ten largest clones take 1.3% to 1.5%. Sequenced material: PBMCs. Receptors originate from a female donor in good health and CMV-seronegative.

The V gene is TRBV4-3, the J gene TRBJ2-7; D unclear. With 0 bases removed from V and 1 base from J, the gap between germline ends came to 10 bases. The CDR3 length is 15 residues. The V gene's germline CDR1 is LGHNA and CDR2 YSLEER. The CDR3: CASSQDRSTSYEQYF. The CDR3 DNA reads as TGCGCCAGCAGCCAAGATAGGAGCACGTCCTACGAGCAGTACTTC.

This chain uses TRBV2 with TRBJ2-7, with a weak D call TRBD1 (6 bases). Germline V gives CDR1 SNHLY, CDR2 FYNNEI. The CDR3 is made up of 13 amino acids. Trimming removed 6 bases from V and 5 bases from J, with 14 bases in between. CDR3 DNA sequence: TGTGCCAGCAGCTTATCCAGGGGCCACGAGCAGTACTTC. Its protein product is CASSLSRGHEQYF.

J is TRBJ2-7 and V is TRBV7-2, with D tentatively TRBD1 (6 bases). The CDR3 spans 15 residues. Germline CDR1 reads SGHTA; CDR2 reads FQGNSA. The ends were cut back, 3 bases at V and 6 bases at J, with 18 bases in the middle. The CDR3 DNA follows: TGTGCCAGCAGCTTTCAGGGGTCGACTTGGGGCGAGCAGTACTTC. Its translation: CASSFQGSTWGEQYF. The entire variable domain, with the rest obtained from reference TRBV7-2 and TRBJ2-7, is as follows: GAGVSQSPSNKVTEKGKDVELRCDPISGHTALYWYRQSLGQGLEFLIYFQGNSAPDKSGLPSDRFSAERTGGSVSTLTIQRTQQEDSAVYLCASSFQGSTWGEQYFGPGTRLTVT.

The rearrangement uses TRBV7-2 and TRBJ2-7; D is perhaps TRBD1 (5 bases). The germline V gene has CDR1 SGHTA and CDR2 FQGNSA. Deletions cut 3 bases from V and 0 bases from J, with 9 bases between. The CDR3 totals 14 residues. The chain's CDR3 is CASSFYRSSYEQYF. DNA for the CDR3: TGTGCCAGCAGCTTCTACAGGAGCTCCTACGAGCAGTACTTC.

The genes are TRBV6-6 and TRBJ1-5; D unclear. Germline V gene data show CDR1 as MNHNY and CDR2 as SVGAGI (reference sequence). With 6 bases removed from V and 5 bases from J, the gap between germline ends came to 20 bases. CDR3 length equals 16 residues. For the CDR3, the DNA is TGTGCCAGCAGCCAGATGATCGGGGTCGGCGATCAGCCCCAGCATTTT. Protein sequence: CASSQMIGVGDQPQHF.

The chain combines TRBV28 with TRBJ2-7, with D possibly being TRBD1 (6 bases). V was clipped by 5 bases and J by 10 bases, with 24 bases between them. Germline loops: CDR1 MDHEN, CDR2 SYDVKM. CDR3 size: 15 residues. The chain's CDR3 is CASSPGHTGYGDQYF. In nucleotides, the CDR3 is TGTGCCAGCAGTCCAGGCCACACAGGGTATGGAGATCAGTACTTC.

DNA of the CDR3: TGTGCCAGCAGCCCAGCGGGGGTACAAACCCAGTACTTC. Its translation: CASSPAGVQTQYF. V and J are TRBV7-8 and TRBJ2-5; 8 bases match TRBD2. Germline V gene lookup returns CDR1 SGHVS and CDR2 FQNEAQ. This CDR3 spans 13 amino acids. V lost 5 bases and J lost 8; bases outside the gene matches: 7.

This rearrangement joins TRBV5-1 to TRBJ1-3, with unresolved D. Germline V CDR1 and CDR2: SGHRS, YFSETQ. Trimming stripped 3 bases from V and 3 bases from J, with 13 bases between. This CDR3 spans 15 amino acids. The CDR3 DNA reads as TGCGCCAGCAGCTATGAACCAGAGGGTGGAAACACCATATATTTT. This gives the protein CASSYEPEGGNTIYF.

The genes are TRBV9 and TRBJ2-7; 7 bases align to TRBD1. This CDR3 has 13 amino acids. V lost 2 bases and J lost 2; bases outside the gene matches: 1. Germline V gene sequence: CDR1 SGDLS, CDR2 YYNGEE. The CDR3 protein is CASSVGTAYEQYF. The CDR3 bases are TGTGCCAGCAGCGTCGGGACAGCCTACGAGCAGTACTTC.

The table lists this clone with a few counts. The chain is built from TRBV11-1 and TRBJ1-2; perhaps TRBD1 as D (6 bases). The length of the CDR3 is 12 residues. CDR1 is SGHAT, CDR2 FQDESV, per germline (reference sequence). Trimming stripped 3 bases from V and 8 bases from J, with 10 bases between. CDR3 loop: CASSFTGSGYTF. The CDR3, as DNA: TGTGCCAGCAGCTTTACAGGGTCCGGCTACACCTTC.

This clone was seen only once. This chain uses TRBV5-8 with TRBJ1-1; D is undetermined. The germline V gene encodes CDR1 SGHTS and CDR2 YDEGEE. CDR3 length equals 11 residues. The ends were cut back, 5 bases at V and 9 bases at J, with 11 bases in the middle. The CDR3 sequence is CASRDPRKAFF. The CDR3 DNA is TGTGCCAGCAGAGATCCGAGAAAAGCTTTCTTT.

On this clone itself: One end of the junction fails to match germline, which may point to a read error. The chain couples TRBV7-3 to TRBJ2-7; TRBD2 is a possible D gene (5 bases). CDR1 and CDR2 from the germline V gene are SGHTA and FQGTGA. This CDR3 has 9 amino acids. CDR3 protein: CPGTYEQYF. The CDR3 DNA follows: TGCCCCGGGACCTACGAGCAGTACTTC.

The gene calls are TRBV6-5 and TRBJ2-3, with TRBD1 identical over 10 bases. V trimming: 5 bases; J trimming: 5 bases; junction bases outside the gene matches: 4. CDR3 length: 14 residues. Germline V lookup: CDR1 MNHEY, CDR2 SVGAGI. CDR3 loop: CASSGDRGGDTQYF. DNA of the CDR3: TGTGCCAGCAGTGGGGACAGGGGAGGAGATACGCAGTATTTT.

This sequence joins TRBV7-2 and TRBJ2-7; possible D gene TRBD2, 5 bases. This CDR3 comprises 15 residues. Germline-derived CDR1 and CDR2 are SGHTA and FQGNSA. Trimming stripped 5 bases from V and 4 bases from J, with 18 bases between. The CDR3 reads CASSLTEEWAYEQYF. The CDR3 coding sequence is TGTGCCAGCAGCCTAACGGAGGAGTGGGCATACGAGCAGTACTTC.

The chain combines TRBV28 with TRBJ2-5; TRBD1 is a possible D gene (5 bases). The CDR3 loop spans 11 amino acids. CDR1 MDHEN and CDR2 SYDVKM come from the germline V gene. V was cut by 8 bases and J by 5 bases, with 9 bases left in between. In DNA, the CDR3 is TGTGCCAGCGCAGGGCGGGAGACCCAGTACTTC. Encoded protein: CASAGRETQYF.

This clone was detected only once. The V call is TRBV28, the J call TRBJ2-7; a possible D gene is TRBD2 (6 bases). The germline V and J ends were trimmed by 3 bases and 5 bases, with 14 bases remaining between them. Germline loops: CDR1 MDHEN, CDR2 SYDVKM. This CDR3 comprises 14 residues. The CDR3 reads CASSFGGRGDEQYF. In DNA form, the CDR3 reads TGTGCCAGCAGTTTCGGAGGGCGAGGCGACGAGCAGTACTTC.

J is TRBJ2-1 and V is TRBV7-9; TRBD1 might be the D (6 bases). Germline V lookup: CDR1 SEHNR, CDR2 FQNEAQ (reference sequence). This CDR3 is built from 12 residues. The V and J ends lost 6 bases and 7 bases respectively, with 10 bases between them. This CDR3 reads CASRDRRNEQFF. CDR3 nucleotide sequence: TGTGCCAGCAGAGACAGGCGGAATGAGCAGTTCTTC.

Comment on this clone: One end of the junction fails to match germline, which may point to a read error. The J gene is TRBJ2-3, the V gene TRBV28; 9 nucleotides line up with TRBD1. CDR3 length: 15 amino acids. Germline V gene lookup returns CDR1 MDHEN and CDR2 SYDVKM. CDR3 nucleotides: TGTGCCAGCAGTTTATTGGGACAGGGCCACAGATACGCAGTATTT. Translated: CASSLLGQGHRYAVF.

The CDR3 coding sequence is TGTGCCAGCAGTGCCCTTGGGGCTATGAACACTGAAGCTTTCTTT. Translating it yields CASSALGAMNTEAFF. V gene TRBV2 combines with J gene TRBJ1-1; weak D call: TRBD1 (5 bases). The CDR3 contains 15 residues. The V gene's germline CDR1 is SNHLY and CDR2 FYNNEI. V lost 4 bases and J lost 0, with 12 bases in between.

This rearrangement joins TRBV6-6 to TRBJ1-4, with TRBD1 as a possible D gene (5 bases). Germline lookup yields CDR1 MNHNY and CDR2 SVGAGI (reference sequence). This CDR3 has 12 amino acids. Trimming shortened V by 7 bases and J by 11 bases, and 14 bases separated the two germline ends. CDR3 loop: CASTFTGEKLFF. CDR3 coding DNA: TGTGCCAGCACATTCACAGGCGAGAAACTGTTTTTT.

The chain has TRBV4-1 and TRBJ2-3; 10 bases are shared with TRBD2. The trim removed 1 base at V and 7 bases at J, leaving 8 bases unmatched. The length of the CDR3 is 16 residues. Germline assignment: CDR1 MGHRA and CDR2 YSYEKL. CDR3 amino acids: CASSQALAGVTHTQYF. CDR3 in DNA: TGCGCCAGCAGCCAAGCCCTAGCGGGAGTCACCCATACGCAGTATTTT.

CDR3: CASSVTGTSNSPLHF. CDR3 nucleotides: TGTGCCAGTAGTGTCACCGGGACATCTAATTCACCCCTCCACTTT. The rearrangement links TRBV19 to TRBJ1-6; TRBD1 is a possible D gene (6 bases). Germline V gene sequence: CDR1 LNHDA, CDR2 SQIVND (reference sequence). The CDR3 consists of 15 residues. V shed 5 bases and J shed 6 bases, with 14 bases lying between them.

V is TRBV9 and J is TRBJ2-6; a possible D gene is TRBD2 (5 bases). With 4 bases removed from V and 0 bases from J, the gap between germline ends came to 14 bases. Looked up from germline, CDR1 is SGDLS and CDR2 is YYNGEE. This CDR3 contains 17 residues. This CDR3 is CASSPPEGFSGANVLTF. CDR3 bases: TGTGCCAGCAGCCCCCCCGAGGGCTTCTCTGGGGCCAACGTCCTGACTTTC.

The chain joins TRBV30 to TRBJ1-2; D not resolved. The length of the CDR3 is 15 residues. Per germline, CDR1 GTSNPN and CDR2 SVGIG (reference sequence). With 0 bases removed from V and 0 bases from J, the gap between germline ends came to 11 bases. CDR3 in amino acids: CAWSVLAAANYGYTF. CDR3 nucleotides: TGTGCCTGGAGTGTACTAGCTGCCGCTAACTATGGCTACACCTTC.

Worth noting for this clone: Other DNA sequences in this sample translate to the same CDR3. V is TRBV5-1 and J is TRBJ2-1, with D possibly matching TRBD1 (6 bases). Germline CDR1 is SGHRS and CDR2 is YFSETQ. This CDR3 has 14 residues. Trimming stripped 2 bases from V and 3 bases from J, with 9 bases between. The CDR3 DNA reads as TGCGCCAGCAGCTTACAGGGTAGCTACAATGAGCAGTTCTTC. Encoded protein: CASSLQGSYNEQFF.

This sequence joins TRBV11-2 and TRBJ2-1; 10 bases fit TRBD1. The V gene's germline CDR1 is SGHAT and CDR2 FQNNGV. The length of the CDR3 is 15 residues. V gave up 4 bases and J gave up 2 bases; unmatched junction bases: 2. This chain's CDR3 is CASSSGTGAYNEQFF. The DNA for the CDR3 is TGTGCCAGCAGCTCCGGGACAGGGGCCTACAATGAGCAGTTCTTC.

The chain uses TRBV11-3 and TRBJ2-1; 13 bases agree with TRBD2. The J segment lost 7 bases and the V segment lost 5 bases, leaving 8 bases of the junction unmatched. CDR1 is SGHNT, CDR2 YENEEA, per germline. The CDR3 is 16 residues long. The CDR3 DNA reads TGTGCCAGCAGCCCTAGGACTAGCGGGAGTAGGAATGAGCAGTTCTTC. Protein: CASSPRTSGSRNEQFF.